A single sample gave rise to the 22 T cell receptor beta chains below, sequenced in a study of cytomegalovirus exposure and HLA in healthy donors. The study ran its PCR with 60 Vbeta and 13 Jbeta primers. TCRdb's copy holds only in-frame clones and misses some; the assay was immunoSEQ multiplex PCR. This table holds around 130,000 clones, approximately 84% found once. The material sequenced was PBMCs. The receptors were sampled from a boy younger than 10 in good health and CMV-seronegative.

Details on this clone: The junction does not match germline at one end; this may be a read error. The rearrangement joins TRBV7-7 to TRBJ2-5; D is ambiguous. CDR3 length equals 17 residues. CDR1 is SSHAT and CDR2 is FNYEAQ in the germline V gene (reference sequence). The CDR3 DNA reads as TGTGCTAGCAGCCCCTCCCTCATGACACAAGTCCAAGAGACCCAGTACTTC. Translation gives CASSPSLMTQVQETQYF.

The gene calls are TRBV6-5 and TRBJ2-7, with TRBD2 matching 10 bases. Germline V gives CDR1 MNHEY, CDR2 SVGAGI. Trimming at V came to 4 bases and at J to 6 bases, leaving 6 bases not matched to a gene. The CDR3 totals 14 residues. The CDR3: CASSWIAGGGEQYF. The CDR3 DNA reads as TGTGCCAGCAGTTGGATAGCGGGGGGCGGCGAGCAGTACTTC.

The CDR3 coding sequence is TGTGCCAGTAGTTCGGGACAGCGGAATGAAAAACTGTTTTTT. Translation: CASSSGQRNEKLFF. The chain links TRBV19 to TRBJ1-4, with 7 positions matching TRBD1. V dropped 5 bases and J dropped 5; count of bases not matched to a gene: 5. The CDR3 totals 14 residues. Germline V gene sequence: CDR1 LNHDA, CDR2 SQIVND (reference sequence).

The V and J genes are TRBV5-1 and TRBJ1-3; D unresolved. CDR1 is SGHRS, CDR2 YFSETQ, per germline. There are 15 residues in the CDR3. V lost 2 bases and J 4 bases, leaving 13 bases between the germline ends. Here the CDR3 reads CASSFFPNPGNTIYF. Written as DNA, the CDR3 is TGCGCCAGCAGCTTTTTCCCTAACCCCGGAAACACCATATATTTT.

The chain combines TRBV9 with TRBJ2-3; unclear D gene. Trimming took 0 bases from V and 5 from J, leaving 4 bases between them. The CDR3 totals 12 residues. Germline V lookup: CDR1 SGDLS, CDR2 YYNGEE. DNA for the CDR3: TGTGCCAGCAGCGTAGGGAGAGATACGCAGTATTTT. Protein sequence: CASSVGRDTQYF.

The chain joins TRBV30 to TRBJ2-3, with a tentative D call TRBD1 (5 bases). This CDR3 comprises 13 residues. The V and J ends lost 2 bases and 6 bases respectively, with 12 bases between them. CDR1 is GTSNPN, CDR2 SVGIG, per germline (reference sequence). DNA of the CDR3: TGTGCCTGGAGTTCGCCTCCAGGGGATACGCAGTATTTT. The encoded protein is CAWSSPPGDTQYF. The full variable domain, completed using reference TRBV30 and TRBJ2-3, is SQTIHQWPATLVQPVGSPLSLECTVEGTSNPNLYWYRQAAGRGLQLLFYSVGIGQISSEVPQNLSASRPQDRQFILSSKKLLLSDSGFYLCAWSSPPGDTQYFGPGTRLTVL.

The chain joins TRBV6-5 to TRBJ1-4; D is possibly TRBD1 (6 bases). Looked up from germline, CDR1 is MNHEY and CDR2 is SVGAGI. V lost 5 bases and J lost 4, with 14 bases in between. The CDR3 loop spans 15 amino acids. CDR3 residues: CASSMRGGLNEKLFF. In DNA form, the CDR3 reads TGTGCCAGCAGTATGCGGGGGGGGCTTAATGAAAAACTGTTTTTT.

The rearrangement uses TRBV4-1 and TRBJ1-4; TRBD1 is a possible D gene (5 bases). V was clipped by 4 bases and J by 10 bases, with 16 bases between them. CDR1 is MGHRA, CDR2 YSYEKL, per germline. CDR3 length: 14 amino acids. The CDR3 here is CASSPGGDWGKLFF. DNA for the CDR3: TGCGCCAGCAGCCCTGGGGGGGATTGGGGAAAACTGTTTTTT.

This chain uses TRBV7-3 with TRBJ1-1; D gene uncertain. Trimming took 0 bases from V and 8 from J, leaving 10 bases between them. This CDR3 spans 13 amino acids. Germline V CDR1 and CDR2: SGHTA, FQGTGA. CDR3 DNA: TGTGCCAGCAGCTTAACGGCGGGCCAGGAAGCTTTCTTT. Its translation: CASSLTAGQEAFF.

This clone was picked up a small number of times. In nucleotides, the CDR3 is TGTGCCAGCAGCCCCCTTGGCACAGACGGCGAGCAGTACTTC. Its protein is CASSPLGTDGEQYF. The V call is TRBV9, the J call TRBJ2-7; D is unclear. Trimming pared 4 bases from V and 6 bases from J, leaving 17 bases between. The germline CDR1 and CDR2 sequences are SGDLS and YYNGEE. CDR3 length: 14 amino acids.

V usage is TRBV28 and J usage is TRBJ1-5; TRBD1 aligns across 8 bases. This CDR3 comprises 14 residues. From germline, CDR1 is MDHEN and CDR2 SYDVKM. V lost 6 bases, J lost 4 bases, and 5 bases stayed unmatched. The CDR3 DNA follows: TGTGCCAGCAGCCCGGACAGGGTAAATCAGCCCCAGCATTTT. Amino acid sequence: CASSPDRVNQPQHF.

The chain has TRBV19 and TRBJ1-2, with D possibly TRBD1 on 5 matching bases. Trimming shortened V by 1 base and J by 3 bases, and 9 bases separated the two germline ends. Germline assignment: CDR1 LNHDA and CDR2 SQIVND (reference sequence). The CDR3 contains 14 residues. The CDR3 bases are TGTGCCAGTAGTATAGGGGGCAAAGACTATGGCTACACCTTC. It specifies CASSIGGKDYGYTF.

This chain links TRBV10-3 with TRBJ1-5, with D maybe TRBD1 (5 bases). The CDR3 spans 14 residues. Trimming cost V 6 bases and J 2 bases, with 11 bases left between them. Germline V gene lookup returns CDR1 ENHRY and CDR2 SYGVKD. CDR3 residues: CAISQGQGNQPQHF. DNA of the CDR3: TGTGCCATCAGCCAGGGTCAGGGCAATCAGCCCCAGCATTTT.

The table lists this clone with a count of one. The genes are TRBV14 and TRBJ2-1, with D perhaps matching TRBD2 (6 bases). Germline CDR1 is SGHDN and CDR2 is FVKESK. V dropped 0 bases and J dropped 5 bases, with 20 bases sitting between them. The CDR3 consists of 18 residues. The CDR3 nucleotides read TGTGCCAGCAGCCAAGATATTCAGACAGATTGGAGGGACAATGAGCAGTTCTTC. It specifies CASSQDIQTDWRDNEQFF. The full variable domain, its missing parts supplied by reference TRBV14 and TRBJ2-1, is EAGVTQFPSHSVIEKGQTVTLRCDPISGHDNLYWYRRVMGKEIKFLLHFVKESKQDESGMPNNRFLAERTGGTYSTLKVQPAELEDSGVYFCASSQDIQTDWRDNEQFFGPGTRLTVL.

The chain carries TRBV7-2 and TRBJ1-5; D uncertain. V was cut by 0 bases and J by 4 bases, with 10 bases left in between. The germline V gene has CDR1 SGHTA and CDR2 FQGNSA. There are 15 residues in the CDR3. The CDR3 coding sequence is TGTGCCAGCAGCTTAGCTTCGGCGGTGAATCAGCCCCAGCATTTT. It translates to CASSLASAVNQPQHF.

The chain uses TRBV10-3 and TRBJ1-2, with 10 bases lining up with TRBD1. CDR3 size: 16 residues. The germline V gene encodes CDR1 ENHRY and CDR2 SYGVKD. With V trimmed by 2 bases and J by 3 bases, 6 bases remained unmatched. The CDR3 region has the DNA TGTGCCATCAGTGAGCCCCCGGGACAGGGGCACTATGGCTACACCTTC. Translation gives CAISEPPGQGHYGYTF.

This chain links TRBV29-1 with TRBJ2-2, with D unclear. The CDR3 is 12 residues long. V lost 5 bases and J 0 bases, leaving 4 bases between the germline ends. The germline gives CDR1 SQVTM, CDR2 ANQGSEA. The CDR3 nucleotides read TGCAGCGTTCCGGCGAACACCGGGGAGCTGTTTTTT. This sequence encodes CSVPANTGELFF.

A single count supports this clone. This chain uses TRBV13 with TRBJ2-2; D is unresolved. The V and J ends lost 5 bases and 6 bases respectively, with 4 bases between them. The CDR3 is 11 residues long. Germline lookup yields CDR1 PRHDT and CDR2 FYEKMQ (reference sequence). CDR3 region: CASSGAGELFF. CDR3 bases: TGTGCCAGCAGCGGAGCCGGGGAGCTGTTTTTT.

The V and J genes are TRBV25-1 and TRBJ1-1; a possible D gene is TRBD1 (6 bases). The V gene's germline CDR1 is MGHDK and CDR2 SYGVNS. V was shortened by 2 bases and J by 0 bases, with 10 bases between the two germline ends. There are 15 residues in the CDR3. The CDR3 nucleotides are TGTGCCAGCAGTGAACTACAGGGTCTGAACACTGAAGCTTTCTTT. Translation gives CASSELQGLNTEAFF.

This chain connects TRBV5-6 to TRBJ1-5; possibly TRBD1 for D (5 bases). The germline V gene has CDR1 SGHDT and CDR2 YYEEEE. The CDR3 extends over 17 amino acids. V lost 2 bases and J lost 0, with 15 bases in between. CDR3 sequence (DNA): TGTGCCAGCAGCTTTTCGGCCTGGGGGGTTAGCAATCAGCCCCAGCATTTT. It yields the protein CASSFSAWGVSNQPQHF.

This chain joins TRBV7-3 and TRBJ2-1; 7 bases align to TRBD2. With V trimmed by 5 bases and J by 9 bases, 13 bases remained unmatched. CDR1 is SGHTA, CDR2 FQGTGA, per germline. CDR3 length: 15 residues. The CDR3 is CASSRGRVGTGEQFF. Written as DNA, the CDR3 is TGTGCCAGCAGCCGGGGGAGGGTGGGTACCGGTGAGCAGTTCTTC.

The CDR3 nucleotides read TGCGCCAGCAGCCAAGATTGGGCTCTCTATGAGCAGTTCTTC. It yields the protein CASSQDWALYEQFF. V usage is TRBV4-3 and J usage is TRBJ2-1; D remains ambiguous. The length of the CDR3 is 14 residues. Trimming removed 0 bases at V and 8 bases at J, with 11 bases between. Germline CDR1 reads LGHNA; CDR2 reads YSLEER.